This entry features one T cell receptor (beta chain) sequence. Antigen specificity is unknown. The data were taken from a study of T-cell reconstitution after alpha-beta-depleted transplantation in children. Per germline, CDR1 SGHDN and CDR2 FVKESK. This CDR3 region has 12 residues. With 6 bases removed from V and 7 bases from J, the gap between germline ends came to 10 bases. Findings of the study overall: Surviving recipient T cells and thymic progenitors underlay high day-60 TCRbeta diversity in some patients. Expanded graft clones numbering several hundred reportedly gave rise to alpha-beta T cells about two months after transplant.

TCRbeta library preparation incorporated unique molecular identifiers. Each CDR3 protein is one row after TCRdb ran MiXCR on the PCR reads. The data contain 670,000 or so distinct CDR3 sequences, under 15% of them singletons. Specimen: PBMCs, collected before TCRalphabeta/CD19-depleted stem cell transplant. This sequence originates from a girl aged 2 to 9 with congenital amegakaryocytic thrombocytopenia, due to receive a stem cell transplant. This chain uses TRBV14 with TRBJ2-1; D is uncertain. The CDR3 loop is CASSQQWNEQFF. In DNA form, the CDR3 reads TGTGCCAGCAGTCAACAGTGGAATGAGCAGTTCTTC.